Sequencing of this T cell receptor beta chain was carried out in a study of T-cell memory formation after mild COVID-19. Note on this clonotype: Antigen specificity is unknown.

Study results and limitations: The pre-infection memory compartment contained some responding clones, suggesting cross-reactive memory joined.

TCR alpha and TCR beta cDNA libraries carrying sample barcodes and UMIs were produced by 5'RACE using constant-segment primers. TCRdb fed the 5' RACE reads into MiXCR, producing one record per CDR3 protein. The sample contains hundreds of thousands of distinct CDR3 sequences, 17% of which appear only once. Trimming shortened V by 5 bases and J by 9 bases, and 14 bases separated the two germline ends. Germline-derived CDR1 and CDR2 are LNHDA and SQIVND (reference sequence). The CDR3 totals 14 residues. The specimen was PBMCs or a T cell subset sorted from them (not recorded which). This receptor was obtained from an adult woman who had mild COVID-19 (a few samples of this study predate the infection). Cell type and time point are not known. This chain uses TRBV19 with TRBJ1-6; D uncertain. The CDR3 bases are TGTGCCAGTAGTGAAGCTCCCACGAGTTCACCCCTCCACTTT. Amino acids: CASSEAPTSSPLHF.